The 8 T cell receptor beta chains below were found in one sample sequenced in a study of T-cell reconstitution after alpha-beta-depleted transplantation in children. This sample's TCRbeta library carried unique molecular identifier barcodes. TCRdb re-analysed the PCR reads in MiXCR, keeping a single row per CDR3 protein. This table holds about 470,000 distinct CDR3 sequences, around 46% found once. Here the sequenced sample was PBMCs, taken before TCRalphabeta/CD19-depleted stem cell transplant. The receptors here all came from a girl aged 2-10 years with aplastic anemia, due to receive a stem cell transplant.

This clonotype was observed once. The conserved closing phenylalanine or tryptophan is absent in this CDR3, likely reflecting a read error. The rearrangement links TRBV29-1 to TRBJ2-7, with TRBD1 matching 7 bases. V lost 0 bases and J lost 0; bases outside the gene matches: 5. The CDR3 spans 15 residues. Germline-derived CDR1 and CDR2 are SQVTM and ANQGSEA. The CDR3 nucleotides read TGCAGCGTTGAAGATCGCAGGGGGAGCTCCTACGAGCAGTACCTC. This encodes CSVEDRRGSSYEQYL.

This clonotype has only one observation. The chain carries TRBV24-1 and TRBJ2-2, with D possibly being TRBD2 (5 bases). V was clipped by 3 bases and J by 13 bases, with 17 bases between them. This CDR3 region has 14 residues. Looked up from germline, CDR1 is KGHDR and CDR2 is SFDVKD. CDR3 sequence reads: CATSDGIEAAGLFF. The CDR3 region has the DNA TGTGCCACCAGTGATGGGATCGAGGCGGCGGGGCTGTTTTTT.

J is TRBJ2-1 and V is TRBV6-2 or TRBV6-3; D gene unclear. CDR3 length: 16 residues. Germline V lookup: CDR1 MNHEY, CDR2 SVGEGT. The germline V and J ends were trimmed by 2 bases and 2 bases, with 13 bases remaining between them. The CDR3 DNA reads as TGTGCCAGCAGTTACCGGCCTGTGGGGACCTACAATGAGCAGTTCTTC. Translation: CASSYRPVGTYNEQFF.

This clonotype has a count of ten or more. The chain joins TRBV5-1 to TRBJ1-5; no clear D gene. CDR1 and CDR2 from the germline V gene are SGHRS and YFSETQ. Trimming cost V 4 bases and J 2 bases, with 10 bases left between them. The CDR3 length is 14 residues. DNA for the CDR3: TGCGCCAGCAGCCCAGGATCGGGCAATCAGCCCCAGCATTTT. This gives the protein CASSPGSGNQPQHF.

This clonotype was counted a few times. The CDR3 sequence is CASGLVMSGSSNEQFF. Written as DNA, the CDR3 is TGTGCTAGTGGTTTGGTAATGAGCGGGAGTTCTAATGAGCAGTTCTTC. This chain connects TRBV12-5 to TRBJ2-1; 8 positions match TRBD2. There are 16 residues in the CDR3. Germline CDR1 is LGHNT and CDR2 is FRNRAP. With V trimmed by 0 bases and J by 7 bases, 8 bases remained unmatched. Full variable domain (missing parts from reference TRBV12-5 and TRBJ2-1): DARVTQTPRHKVTEMGQEVTMRCQPILGHNTVFWYRQTMMQGLELLAYFRNRAPLDDSGMPKDRFSAEMPDATLATLKIQPSEPRDSAVYFCASGLVMSGSSNEQFFGPGTRLTVL.

This clonotype was counted only a few times. A much more abundant neighbour one base away suggests this may be a read error. The chain carries TRBV20-1 and TRBJ1-5; D gene unclear. This CDR3 is built from 16 residues. Per the germline V gene, CDR1 is DFQATT and CDR2 is SNEGSKA (reference sequence). CDR3 DNA: TGCTGTGCTAGAGATCGGATCCCCCTAAGCAATCAGCCCCAGCATTTT. Protein product: CCARDRIPLSNQPQHF.

The chain combines TRBV6-5 with TRBJ2-1; 10 bases align to TRBD2. V lost 2 bases and J lost 9; bases outside the gene matches: 13. The germline gives CDR1 MNHEY, CDR2 SVGAGI. The CDR3 runs 17 residues. CDR3 in DNA: TGTGCCAGCAGTTACAGAGCTAGCGGGAGCTCTAGGGTTGAGCAGTTCTTC. Its protein product is CASSYRASGSSRVEQFF.

There are many counts of this clonotype. CDR3 in amino acids: CASSQAESTYEQYF. The CDR3 DNA reads as TGTGCCAGCAGCCAAGCGGAGAGTACCTACGAGCAGTACTTC. The V gene is TRBV4-2, the J gene TRBJ2-7, with D uncertain. The CDR3 has 14 residues. Germline-derived CDR1 and CDR2 are LGHNA and YNFKEQ. V dropped 1 base and J dropped 2 bases, with 9 bases sitting between them.